This T cell receptor (beta chain) was found in a study of blood T cell repertoires in COVID-19. As for the study in general: Whether acute or convalescent, the COVID-19 samples came from the United States, Italy and Spain. PBMCs, B-cell-depleted T cells, or T cells provided the cDNA or gDNA that made up the material.

During active infection, Seattle patients enrolled and were then monitored through disease. In the study's own analysis: Reference gene primer amplification gave nucleated cell count estimates. This table comes from immunoSEQ multiplex PCR, and its TCRdb copy is limited to in-frame clones, with some not included. V and J calls and clone size follow that table, whereas D and trimming were derived from the DNA. The sample records around 400,000 clones, more than 70% being singletons. A remark on this clone: Other nucleotide sequences in the sample specify the same CDR3.

This CDR3 is built from 15 residues. V dropped 2 bases and J dropped 2 bases, with 10 bases sitting between them. The germline V gene encodes CDR1 MDHEN and CDR2 SYDVKM. This sequence joins TRBV28 and TRBJ1-5, with D maybe TRBD1 (5 bases). This sequence originates from a woman aged 60-70 years with COVID-19, enrolled during active disease. The specimen was peripheral blood. CDR3 protein: CASSLPGGGNQPQHF. The CDR3 coding sequence is TGTGCCAGCAGTTTACCCGGGGGAGGCAATCAGCCCCAGCATTTT. The entire variable domain, with the rest obtained from reference TRBV28 and TRBJ1-5, is as follows: DVKVTQSSRYLVKRTGEKVFLECVQDMDHENMFWYRQDPGLGLRLIYFSYDVKMKEKGDIPEGYSVSREKKERFSLILESASTNQTSMYLCASSLPGGGNQPQHFGDGTRLSIL.